These T cell receptor beta chains were read from a single sample in a study of blood T cell repertoires in COVID-19. Repertoires were generated with immunoSEQ multiplex PCR, while TCRdb's copy carries only in-frame clones and drops some. The repertoire holds 100,000 to 150,000 clones, around two thirds seen once, with about 2.2% in the top ten. Sequencing was carried out using peripheral blood. These TCRs come from a woman in her 70s with acute or convalescent COVID-19. Each CDR3 is given with its conserved first and last residue. A D gene is named only where the DNA matches it firmly. Where a row states a size, it is once, few, many or the class of an expanded clone; other rows omit it.

V gene: TRBV19
D gene: TRBD2
clone size: few
J gene: TRBJ2-1
CDR3 DNA: TGTGCCAGTAGACCCCGGGGAGGGAGCTCCTACAATGAGCAGTTCTTC
CDR3 protein: CASRPRGGSSYNEQFF

V gene: TRBV10-1
D gene: .
clone size: .
J gene: TRBJ2-1
CDR3 DNA: TGCGCCAGCAGGCAGCGACAGGCCAGCTCCTACAATGAGCAGTTCTTC
CDR3 protein: CASRQRQASSYNEQFF

V gene: TRBV5-4
D gene: TRBD2
clone size: .
J gene: TRBJ2-7
CDR3 DNA: TGTGCCAGCAGCTCGGGACTAGCGGATTACGAGCAGTACTTC
CDR3 protein: CASSSGLADYEQYF

V gene: TRBV5-5
D gene: .
clone size: .
J gene: TRBJ1-2
CDR3 DNA: TGTGCCAGCAGGGGCAACTTAAACTATGGCTACACCTTC
CDR3 protein: CASRGNLNYGYTF

V gene: TRBV6-5
D gene: .
clone size: .
J gene: TRBJ1-5
CDR3 DNA: TGTGCCAGCAGTTCCCATGAGGGTAGCAATCAGCCCCAGCATTTT
CDR3 protein: CASSSHEGSNQPQHF

V gene: TRBV29-1
D gene: .
clone size: few
J gene: TRBJ2-7
CDR3 DNA: TGCAGCGTTGAAGACCCAGGGGGGACATACGAGCAGTACTTC
CDR3 protein: CSVEDPGGTYEQYF

V gene: TRBV30
D gene: .
clone size: .
J gene: TRBJ1-2
CDR3 DNA: TGTGCCGCAGGACCGGGGGGCTACACCTTC
CDR3 protein: CAAGPGGYTF

V gene: TRBV18
D gene: .
clone size: .
J gene: TRBJ2-4
CDR3 DNA: TGTGCCAGCTCACTACTTGTTCGGACACCCTTAGCCAAAAACATTCAGTACTTC
CDR3 protein: CASSLLVRTPLAKNIQYF

V gene: TRBV15
D gene: .
clone size: .
J gene: TRBJ1-2
CDR3 DNA: TGTGCCACCAGCAGAGTAGAGGGGAGGTATGGCTACACCTTC
CDR3 protein: CATSRVEGRYGYTF

V gene: TRBV27
D gene: TRBD1
clone size: .
J gene: TRBJ2-5
CDR3 DNA: TGTGCCAGCAGTCCTCAACAGGGGCGGATAAGAGAGACCCAGTACTTC
CDR3 protein: CASSPQQGRIRETQYF

V gene: TRBV3-1/TRBV3-2
D gene: .
clone size: many
J gene: TRBJ2-2
CDR3 DNA: TGTGCCAGCAGCCAAGAACTGAGGGAGCTGTTTTTT
CDR3 protein: CASSQELRELFF

V gene: TRBV18
D gene: TRBD2
clone size: .
J gene: TRBJ2-1
CDR3 DNA: TGTGCCAGCTCACCAGAGGGGACTAGCGGGAGGTCATACAATGAGCAGTTCTTC
CDR3 protein: CASSPEGTSGRSYNEQFF

V gene: TRBV28
D gene: .
clone size: once
J gene: TRBJ2-3
CDR3 DNA: TGTGCCAGCAGTTCCCCCCAACTAGCCCAACGCACAGATACGCAGTATTTT
CDR3 protein: CASSSPQLAQRTDTQYF

V gene: TRBV13
D gene: .
clone size: .
J gene: TRBJ2-7
CDR3 DNA: TGTGCCAGCAGCTTAGAAGGGGTTCGGGGGGAGCAGTACTTC
CDR3 protein: CASSLEGVRGEQYF

V gene: TRBV28
D gene: TRBD2
clone size: many
J gene: TRBJ2-7
CDR3 DNA: TGTGCCAGCAGACTGGGTACTAGCGGGAGGCTCGAGCAGTACTTC
CDR3 protein: CASRLGTSGRLEQYF

V gene: TRBV15
D gene: TRBD1
clone size: .
J gene: TRBJ2-1
CDR3 DNA: TGTGCCACCAGCAGAGGCGGACAGGGGGCCTACAATGAGCAGTTCTTC
CDR3 protein: CATSRGGQGAYNEQFF

V gene: TRBV5-8
D gene: TRBD1
clone size: .
J gene: TRBJ2-3
CDR3 DNA: TGTGCCAGCAGCTTGGCTGGGGGACAGCGTAGGACAGATACGCAGTATTTT
CDR3 protein: CASSLAGGQRRTDTQYF

V gene: TRBV18
D gene: .
clone size: .
J gene: TRBJ1-2
CDR3 DNA: TGTGCCAGCTCACGGGTGGCAGGACAACGGAACTATGGCTACACCTTC
CDR3 protein: CASSRVAGQRNYGYTF

V gene: TRBV28
D gene: TRBD2
clone size: .
J gene: TRBJ2-7
CDR3 DNA: TGTGCCAGCAGTCCGCGACTAGCGGCCTCCTACGAGCAGTACTTC
CDR3 protein: CASSPRLAASYEQYF

V gene: TRBV27
D gene: .
clone size: .
J gene: TRBJ2-7
CDR3 DNA: TGTGCCAGCAGTTTATCGGCAGGGCTGTTCTACGAGCAGTACTTC
CDR3 protein: CASSLSAGLFYEQYF

V gene: TRBV3-1/TRBV3-2
D gene: .
clone size: few
J gene: TRBJ2-7
CDR3 DNA: TGTGCCAGCAGCCTTGGTCGAGCTGGGCTCGAGCAGTACTTC
CDR3 protein: CASSLGRAGLEQYF

V gene: TRBV7-7
D gene: TRBD1
clone size: .
J gene: TRBJ2-3
CDR3 DNA: TGTGCTAGCAGCCCCGGGACAGGCACAGATACGCAGTATTTT
CDR3 protein: CASSPGTGTDTQYF

V gene: TRBV5-5
D gene: .
clone size: .
J gene: TRBJ2-6
CDR3 DNA: TGTGCCAGCAGCTTGGCAGTTGGGGAGGGGGCTGGGGCCAACGTCCTGACTTTC
CDR3 protein: CASSLAVGEGAGANVLTF

V gene: TRBV19
D gene: TRBD2
clone size: .
J gene: TRBJ2-7
CDR3 DNA: TGTGCCAGTAGTTCGCTAGCGGGGGCGACCTACGAGCAGTACTTC
CDR3 protein: CASSSLAGATYEQYF

V gene: TRBV3-1/TRBV3-2
D gene: .
clone size: few
J gene: TRBJ1-1
CDR3 DNA: TGTGCCAGCAGCCCCCAGGACTACACTGAAGCTTTCTTT
CDR3 protein: CASSPQDYTEAFF

V gene: TRBV4-2
D gene: .
clone size: .
J gene: TRBJ1-2
CDR3 DNA: TGTGCCAGCAGCCAAGCCTCGAGGGGGGGATATGGCTACACCTTC
CDR3 protein: CASSQASRGGYGYTF

V gene: TRBV19
D gene: .
clone size: few
J gene: TRBJ1-1
CDR3 DNA: TGTGCCAGTAGTGTCGAGGATGAGACAGGATCGATTGAAGCTTTCTTT
CDR3 protein: CASSVEDETGSIEAFF

V gene: TRBV2
D gene: TRBD1
clone size: .
J gene: TRBJ1-5
CDR3 DNA: TGTGCCAGCAGCGCGGGACAGTTCAATCAGCCCCAGCATTTT
CDR3 protein: CASSAGQFNQPQHF

V gene: TRBV19
D gene: TRBD1
clone size: many
J gene: TRBJ2-5
CDR3 DNA: TGTGCCAGTTCACCGGGACAGGGGAGGTCGGGGGAGACCCAGTACTTC
CDR3 protein: CASSPGQGRSGETQYF

V gene: TRBV19
D gene: .
clone size: once
J gene: TRBJ1-1
CDR3 DNA: TGTGCCAGTAGTATGCGGGGCACTGAAGCTTTCTTT
CDR3 protein: CASSMRGTEAFF